This passage covers 2 T cell receptor beta chains from one sample sequenced in a study of blood T cell repertoires in COVID-19. Sequencing was performed with immunoSEQ multiplex PCR; in TCRdb, only in-frame clones are kept and a portion is missing. The table includes about 160,000 clones, roughly 90% detected once. The sample consisted of peripheral blood. The receptors originated from a man between 60 and 75 years old with acute or convalescent COVID-19.

The V gene is TRBV10-3, the J gene TRBJ1-5, with a tentative D call TRBD1 (6 bases). V dropped 8 bases and J dropped 4 bases, with 9 bases sitting between them. This CDR3 comprises 12 residues. CDR1 ENHRY and CDR2 SYGVKD come from the germline V gene. The CDR3 loop reads CAIGQGNQPQHF. The CDR3 DNA reads TGTGCCATCGGCCAGGGGAATCAGCCCCAGCATTTT.

The chain uses TRBV7-3 and TRBJ2-5; 12 bases line up with TRBD1. Per germline, CDR1 SGHTA and CDR2 FQGTGA. CDR3 size: 16 residues. V lost 4 bases to trimming and J lost 4 bases; unmatched junction nucleotides: 7. The CDR3 DNA follows: TGTGCCAGCAGCTCTACGGGACAGGGGGCGGGAGAGACCCAGTACTTC. This translates into CASSSTGQGAGETQYF.